The T cell receptor beta chain under discussion was sequenced for a study of patients and donors after allogeneic stem cell transplantation. A single record per CDR3 protein comes from TCRdb applying MiXCR to the RT-PCR reads. Among 920,000 or so distinct CDR3 sequences listed, roughly 17% were seen once. The receptor was isolated from a human donor who was either an allogeneic HSCT recipient or a stem cell or donor lymphocyte infusion donor (not recorded which). It is not recorded whose cells these are; they may come from a transplant donor. The source material was blood, either unsorted or a sorted T cell fraction (not recorded which).

The CDR3 coding sequence is TGTGCCACCGGACAGGGTGACAATGAGCAGTTCTTC. Its translation is CATGQGDNEQFF. The V and J genes are TRBV7-9 and TRBJ2-1, with 8 bases fitting TRBD1. V trimming: 10 bases; J trimming: 5 bases; junction bases outside the gene matches: 4. Germline CDR1 is SEHNR and CDR2 is FQNEAQ (reference sequence). There are 12 residues in the CDR3.